This passage covers 2 T cell receptor beta chains from one sample sequenced in a study of technical replicates of blood from a handful of donors. Clones were read by immunoSEQ multiplex PCR, and TCRdb kept only the in-frame ones, dropping some. The sample has under 100,000 clones, around 95% seen once. The sample comprised T cells isolated from PBMCs. The source is a human donor in good health.

The rearrangement links TRBV2 to TRBJ2-1, with a tentative D call TRBD2 (6 bases). CDR1 is SNHLY, CDR2 FYNNEI, per germline. The CDR3 contains 14 residues. V lost 5 bases and J 5 bases, leaving 13 bases between the germline ends. CDR3 residues: CASSTGGANNEQFF. The DNA for the CDR3 is TGTGCCAGCAGTACTGGCGGGGCGAACAATGAGCAGTTCTTC. Filled out from reference TRBV2 and TRBJ2-1, the complete variable domain reads EPEVTQTPSHQVTQMGQEVILRCVPISNHLYFYWYRQILGQKVEFLVSFYNNEISEKSEIFDDQFSVERPDGSNFTLKIRSTKLEDSAMYFCASSTGGANNEQFFGPGTRLTVL.

The chain joins TRBV9 to TRBJ2-7, with 8 bases lining up with TRBD2. V was pared by 4 bases and J by 1 base, with 4 bases of the junction left unmatched. The length of the CDR3 is 14 residues. Germline values: CDR1 SGDLS, CDR2 YYNGEE. This chain's CDR3 is CASSPGGGSYEQYF. In DNA form, the CDR3 reads TGTGCCAGCAGCCCCGGGGGGGGGTCCTACGAGCAGTACTTC.